Listed below are T cell receptor beta chains from one sample, sequenced in a study of blood T cell repertoires in COVID-19. Generated by immunoSEQ multiplex PCR, the TCRdb table keeps only in-frame clones and is missing some. In the table there are 200,000 or so clones, 85% to 90% of which are singletons. The sequenced sample consisted of peripheral blood. These receptor sequences come from a man aged 45 to 65 with acute or convalescent COVID-19. The CDR3 runs from the conserved cysteine through the conserved F or W. The order of the fields is D gene, clone size, J gene, V gene, CDR3 protein, CDR3 DNA. The D gene is left open where the match is weak. The size entry is marked missing in some rows and otherwise reads once, few, many or a size class.

-,-,TRBJ1-4,TRBV18,CASSTAMATNEKLFF,TGTGCCAGCTCGACAGCGATGGCAACTAATGAAAAACTGTTTTTT
-,-,TRBJ2-2,TRBV2,CASSRQATNTGELFF,TGTGCCAGCAGCCGACAGGCGACCAACACCGGGGAGCTGTTTTTT
TRBD1,-,TRBJ2-3,TRBV5-1,CASSLVGQGEDTQYF,TGCGCCAGCAGCTTGGTGGGACAGGGAGAAGATACGCAGTATTTT
TRBD1,-,TRBJ1-2,TRBV7-9,CASSHPGTGSNYGYTF,TGTGCCAGCAGCCATCCCGGGACAGGCTCTAACTATGGCTACACCTTC
-,-,TRBJ1-2,TRBV24-1,CATSDQDSNYGYTF,TGTGCCACCAGTGATCAGGACAGTAACTATGGCTACACCTTC
TRBD1,-,TRBJ1-2,TRBV9,CASSETGAYGYTF,TGTGCCAGCAGCGAGACAGGGGCCTATGGCTACACCTTC
TRBD1,-,TRBJ1-4,TRBV2,CASSRDRGTNEKLFF,TGTGCCAGCAGTAGGGACAGGGGCACTAATGAAAAACTGTTTTTT
-,-,TRBJ1-5,TRBV3-1/TRBV3-2,CASSQGGGVNQPQHF,TGTGCCAGCAGCCAAGGGGGAGGGGTCAATCAGCCCCAGCATTTT
TRBD1,-,TRBJ1-6,TRBV3-1/TRBV3-2,CASSRVGQGNSPLHF,TGTGCCAGCAGCCGAGTTGGACAGGGGAATTCACCCCTCCACTTT
-,-,TRBJ1-6,TRBV6-5,CASRARSPLHF,TGTGCCAGCAGGGCCAGATCACCCCTCCACTTT
-,-,TRBJ1-2,TRBV29-1,CSATMAGNYGYTF,TGCAGCGCCACAATGGCAGGGAACTATGGCTACACCTTC
-,few,TRBJ1-3,TRBV6-1,CASSEGRSYSRARNTIYF,TGTGCCAGCAGTGAAGGGCGTTCGTACAGTAGAGCAAGAAACACCATATATTTT
TRBD1,-,TRBJ1-5,TRBV7-8,CASSLSPGTVVNQPQHF,TGTGCCAGCAGCTTGTCGCCCGGGACAGTTGTCAATCAGCCCCAGCATTTT
TRBD1,-,TRBJ1-6,TRBV6-5,CASSSRGRGVNSPLHF,TGTGCCAGCAGTTCCAGGGGGCGAGGGGTTAATTCACCCCTCCACTTT
-,-,TRBJ2-3,TRBV5-1,CASTLGPMLTDTQYF,TGCGCCAGCACCCTGGGGCCTATGTTGACAGATACGCAGTATTTT
-,-,TRBJ2-2,TRBV7-9,CASSPGIGGASVNTGELFF,TGTGCCAGCAGCCCGGGAATCGGGGGAGCCTCTGTGAACACCGGGGAGCTGTTTTTT
-,-,TRBJ1-1,TRBV5-1,CASSSAGGREENTEAFF,TGCGCCAGCAGCTCCGCCGGGGGGAGGGAAGAGAACACTGAAGCTTTCTTT
-,-,TRBJ1-6,TRBV18,CASSPRTVDNSPLHF,TGTGCCAGCTCACCAAGGACAGTTGATAATTCACCCCTCCACTTT
TRBD1,-,TRBJ1-3,TRBV10-3,CAISETQGAGNTIYF,TGTGCCATCAGTGAGACCCAGGGGGCTGGAAACACCATATATTTT
-,-,TRBJ1-1,TRBV11-2,CASSLLVLNTEAFF,TGTGCCAGCAGCTTATTAGTTCTGAACACTGAAGCTTTCTTT
-,-,TRBJ2-7,TRBV7-2,CASSLAHGRGHEQYF,TGTGCCAGCAGCTTAGCCCACGGCAGGGGCCACGAGCAGTACTTC
TRBD1,-,TRBJ2-4,TRBV5-4,CASSSQGQARDQYF,TGTGCCAGCAGCTCTCAAGGACAGGCCCGGGATCAGTACTTC
TRBD1,-,TRBJ1-2,TRBV3-1/TRBV3-2,CASSQDSGTGANYGYTF,TGTGCCAGCAGCCAAGATAGTGGGACAGGAGCTAACTATGGCTACACCTTC
TRBD1,-,TRBJ1-2,TRBV3-1/TRBV3-2,CASNLQGADGYTF,TGTGCCAGCAACCTACAGGGGGCGGATGGCTACACCTTC
-,-,TRBJ1-1,TRBV2,CASSVSRSGAFF,TGTGCCAGCAGTGTCAGTAGGAGTGGAGCTTTCTTT
-,-,TRBJ1-1,TRBV10-2,CASSESQMNTEAFF,TGCGCCAGCAGTGAGTCACAAATGAACACTGAAGCTTTCTTT
TRBD1,-,TRBJ2-3,TRBV5-4,CASSGTGSDTQYF,TGTGCCAGCAGCGGGACAGGGTCCGATACGCAGTATTTT
-,-,TRBJ1-1,TRBV12-5,CASGPTGGAEAFF,TGTGCTAGTGGCCCGACCGGGGGGGCTGAAGCTTTCTTT
-,medium-sized,TRBJ2-7,TRBV6-5,CASSLPPEQYF,TGTGCCAGCAGCCTCCCCCCCGAGCAGTACTTC
-,-,TRBJ1-1,TRBV7-3,CASSVSLNTEAFF,TGTGCCAGCAGTGTCTCTCTGAACACTGAAGCTTTCTTT
-,-,TRBJ1-5,TRBV27,CASSPYGDSNQPQHF,TGTGCCAGCAGTCCCTACGGGGATAGCAATCAGCCCCAGCATTTT
-,-,TRBJ1-1,TRBV9,CASSPRGGNTEAFF,TGTGCCAGCAGCCCCCGGGGGGGGAACACTGAAGCTTTCTTT
TRBD1,-,TRBJ1-5,TRBV6-5,CASKPDRGSNQPQHF,TGTGCCAGCAAACCCGACAGGGGTAGCAATCAGCCCCAGCATTTT
TRBD2,-,TRBJ2-7,TRBV5-6,CASSFIAGRMYEQYF,TGTGCCAGCAGCTTCATAGCGGGGCGAATGTACGAGCAGTACTTC
-,-,TRBJ2-5,TRBV11-2,CAAGAAKETQYF,TGTGCGGCGGGGGCGGCGAAGGAGACCCAGTACTTC
TRBD1,-,TRBJ2-1,TRBV5-4,CASSVDRENPTYNEQFF,TGTGCCAGCAGCGTAGACAGGGAAAATCCTACCTACAATGAGCAGTTCTTC
TRBD1,once,TRBJ1-6,TRBV14,CASSQGGGSRTNSPLHF,TGTGCCAGCAGCCAAGGAGGGGGCTCTAGGACTAATTCACCCCTCCACTTT
-,-,TRBJ1-1,TRBV27,CASSGHRVTNTEAFF,TGTGCCAGCAGTGGACACAGGGTTACGAACACTGAAGCTTTCTTT
-,once,TRBJ2-1,TRBV7-2,CASSLGAGMSSYNEQFF,TGTGCCAGCAGCTTAGGGGCCGGGATGAGCTCCTACAATGAGCAGTTCTTC
-,many,TRBJ1-5,TRBV19,CASTGGGGNQPQHF,TGTGCCAGTACTGGAGGGGGGGGCAATCAGCCCCAGCATTTT
TRBD1,-,TRBJ1-2,TRBV27,CASSSYLPDRGRLNYGYTF,TGTGCCAGCAGTTCATATCTTCCGGACAGGGGCAGATTAAACTATGGCTACACCTTC
-,few,TRBJ1-1,TRBV12-3/TRBV12-4,CASSLGQIEAFF,TGTGCCAGCAGTCTCGGACAGATTGAAGCTTTCTTT
-,few,TRBJ1-2,TRBV5-1,CASNPGGSYGYTF,TGCGCCAGCAACCCGGGGGGGAGCTATGGCTACACCTTC
TRBD2,-,TRBJ2-3,TRBV7-9,CASSLGLAGALTDTQYF,TGTGCCAGCAGCTTAGGCCTAGCGGGGGCGCTTACAGATACGCAGTATTTT
-,few,TRBJ1-2,TRBV5-1,CASSSPTNGNYGYTF,TGCGCCAGCAGCTCCCCGACAAACGGAAACTATGGCTACACCTTC
-,-,TRBJ1-6,TRBV27,CASSSPTGNSPLHF,TGTGCCAGCAGTTCACCCACGGGTAATTCACCCCTCCACTTT
-,once,TRBJ1-5,TRBV18,CASSPARNQPQHF,TGTGCCAGCTCACCCGCTAGGAATCAGCCCCAGCATTTT
TRBD1,-,TRBJ1-2,TRBV2,CASSDAGTGRNYGYTF,TGTGCCAGCAGTGACGCCGGGACAGGGAGGAACTATGGCTACACCTTC
-,once,TRBJ1-4,TRBV5-6,CASSLGFGVNEKLFF,TGTGCCAGCAGCTTGGGGTTCGGGGTTAATGAAAAACTGTTTTTT
-,once,TRBJ1-1,TRBV5-5,CASSPSGHSRTEAFF,TGTGCCAGCAGCCCGTCAGGACACTCGAGAACTGAAGCTTTCTTT
TRBD1,-,TRBJ2-1,TRBV5-4,CASSKRVGQGSNEQFF,TGTGCCAGCAGCAAAAGAGTCGGACAGGGGAGCAATGAGCAGTTCTTC
-,once,TRBJ2-6,TRBV28,CASTPGGAEGANVLTF,TGTGCCAGCACCCCTGGGGGCGCAGAAGGGGCCAACGTCCTGACTTTC
-,-,TRBJ1-2,TRBV7-2,CASSSIQGRYGYTF,TGTGCCAGCAGCTCCATTCAGGGTCGTTATGGCTACACCTTC